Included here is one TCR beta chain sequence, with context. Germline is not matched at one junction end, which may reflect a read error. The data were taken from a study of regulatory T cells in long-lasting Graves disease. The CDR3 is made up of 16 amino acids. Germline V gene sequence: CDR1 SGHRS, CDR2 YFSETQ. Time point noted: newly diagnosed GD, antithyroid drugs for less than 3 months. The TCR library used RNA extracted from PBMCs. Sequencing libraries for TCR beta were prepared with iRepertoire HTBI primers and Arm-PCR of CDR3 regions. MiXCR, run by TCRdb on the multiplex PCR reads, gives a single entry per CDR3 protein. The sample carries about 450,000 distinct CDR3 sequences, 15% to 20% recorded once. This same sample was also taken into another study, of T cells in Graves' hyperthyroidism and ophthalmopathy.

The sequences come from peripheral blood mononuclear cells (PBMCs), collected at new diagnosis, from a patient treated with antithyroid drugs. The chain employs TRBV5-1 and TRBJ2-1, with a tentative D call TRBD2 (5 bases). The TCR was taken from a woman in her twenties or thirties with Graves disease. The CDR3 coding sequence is TGCGCCAGCAGCTTTAGGAGCGGAACACTATACAATGAGCAGTCCTTC. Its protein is CASSFRSGTLYNEQSF.